The clone carrying this TCR beta chain was observed a few times. Its cognate antigen is unknown. The data belong to a study of T cells after yellow fever vaccination. At the level of the study: Low-cell-number fractions were prepared with SMART-Seq v4 Ultra Low Input. Study-level points and caveats: The secondary response was weaker, and its peak arrived faster, on day 5 versus 15. Reappearance after the booster was observed for most primary-vaccination clones (around 95% CD4, about 86% CD8).

UMIs and a universal primer site were added when TCR cDNA was made by 5'RACE template switching. TCRdb reprocessed the 5' RACE reads via MiXCR and lists one record per CDR3 protein. The sample holds just under 600,000 distinct CDR3 sequences, roughly 13% seen once. Germline CDR1 DFQATT, CDR2 SNEGSKA (reference sequence). V was pared by 6 bases and J by 5 bases, with 13 bases between. There are 12 residues in the CDR3. The sequence was obtained from a man aged 25 to 45 who received the YFV17D yellow fever vaccine. The rearrangement joins TRBV20-1 to TRBJ1-1; D gene unclear. This material consisted of PBMCs, taken on the day of the yellow fever booster vaccination. The CDR3 protein is CSATEAGTEAFF. The CDR3 DNA is TGCAGTGCCACCGAGGCTGGGACTGAAGCTTTCTTT.